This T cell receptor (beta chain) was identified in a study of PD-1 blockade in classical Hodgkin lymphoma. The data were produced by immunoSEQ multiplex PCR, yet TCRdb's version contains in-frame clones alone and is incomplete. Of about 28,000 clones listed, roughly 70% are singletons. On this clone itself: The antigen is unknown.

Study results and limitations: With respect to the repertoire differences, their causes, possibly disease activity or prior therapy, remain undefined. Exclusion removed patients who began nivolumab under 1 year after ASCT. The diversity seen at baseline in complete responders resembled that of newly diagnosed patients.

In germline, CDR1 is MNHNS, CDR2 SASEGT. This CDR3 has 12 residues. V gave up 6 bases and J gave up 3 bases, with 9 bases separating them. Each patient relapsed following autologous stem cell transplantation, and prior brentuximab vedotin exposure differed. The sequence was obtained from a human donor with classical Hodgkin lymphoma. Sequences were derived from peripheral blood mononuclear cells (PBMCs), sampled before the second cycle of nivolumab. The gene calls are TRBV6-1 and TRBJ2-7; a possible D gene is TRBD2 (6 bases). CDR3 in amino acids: CASSPGDYEQYV. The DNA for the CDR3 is TGTGCCAGCAGCCCGGGGGACTACGAGCAGTACGTC.